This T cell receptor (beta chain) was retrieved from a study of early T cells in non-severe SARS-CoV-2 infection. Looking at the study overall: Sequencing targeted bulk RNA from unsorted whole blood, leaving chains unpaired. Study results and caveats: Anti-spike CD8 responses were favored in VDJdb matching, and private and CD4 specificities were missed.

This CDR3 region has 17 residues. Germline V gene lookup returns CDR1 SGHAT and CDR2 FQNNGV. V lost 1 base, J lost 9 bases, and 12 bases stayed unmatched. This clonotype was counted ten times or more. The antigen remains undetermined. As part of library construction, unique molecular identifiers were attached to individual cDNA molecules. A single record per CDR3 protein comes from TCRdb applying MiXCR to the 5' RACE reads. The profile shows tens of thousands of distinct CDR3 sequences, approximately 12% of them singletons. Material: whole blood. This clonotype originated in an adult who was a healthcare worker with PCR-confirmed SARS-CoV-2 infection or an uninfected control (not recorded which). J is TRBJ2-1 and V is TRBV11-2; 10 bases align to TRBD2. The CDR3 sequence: CASSLAGGTSGVTEQFF. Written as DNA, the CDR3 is TGTGCCAGCAGCTTAGCCGGGGGAACTAGCGGGGTAACTGAGCAGTTCTTC.